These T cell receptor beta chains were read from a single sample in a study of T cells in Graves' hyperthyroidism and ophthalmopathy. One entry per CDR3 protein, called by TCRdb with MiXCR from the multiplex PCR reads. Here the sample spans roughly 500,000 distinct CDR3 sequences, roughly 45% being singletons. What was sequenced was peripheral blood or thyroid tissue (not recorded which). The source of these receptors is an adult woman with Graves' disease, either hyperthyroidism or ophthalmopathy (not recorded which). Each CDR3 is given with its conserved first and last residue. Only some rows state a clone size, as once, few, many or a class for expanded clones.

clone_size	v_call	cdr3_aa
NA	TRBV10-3	CAIRGGGGETQYF
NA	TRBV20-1	CSASQAGGWSTEAFF
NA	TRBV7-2	CASSSWMETQYF
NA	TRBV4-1	CASSQGPSAGNTIYF
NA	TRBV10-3	CAISPTGADSPLHF
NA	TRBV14	CASSQLGGSQHF
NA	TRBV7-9	CASSPGRGLAGANVLTF
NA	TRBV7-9	CASSLLTGQNTEAFF
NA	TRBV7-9	CASGFDGTQYF
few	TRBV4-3	CASSQDRVKQYF
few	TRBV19	CASSLRTSGSYTDTQYF
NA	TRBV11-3	CASSLVSQGSGKLFF
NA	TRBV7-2	CASRPQGASEAFF
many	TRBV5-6	CASRPGQGVYGYTF
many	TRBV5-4	CASSPGAGTNTGELFF
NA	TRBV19	CASSITATQPQHF
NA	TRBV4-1	CASSQDGRRSGNTIYF
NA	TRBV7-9	CASSIGTGVIKPQHF
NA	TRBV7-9	CASSEGQSRGETQYF
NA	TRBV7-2	CASSPEWGYTF
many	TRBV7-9	CASSPRVPFNTEAFF
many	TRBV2	CASSKLSPEQYF
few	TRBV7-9	CASSFQGAQPQHF
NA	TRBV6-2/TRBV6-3	CASSWDRVEYGYTF
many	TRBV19	CASSIGQGLGPQHF
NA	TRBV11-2	CASSLGPLGQGKNGNTIYF
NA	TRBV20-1	CSARVRGTLYF
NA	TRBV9	CASSVSTLPYEQYF
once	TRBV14	CASSQGYPGELFF
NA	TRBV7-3	CASSTSKYQPQHF
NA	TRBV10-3	CAISESVLAGVDDEQFF